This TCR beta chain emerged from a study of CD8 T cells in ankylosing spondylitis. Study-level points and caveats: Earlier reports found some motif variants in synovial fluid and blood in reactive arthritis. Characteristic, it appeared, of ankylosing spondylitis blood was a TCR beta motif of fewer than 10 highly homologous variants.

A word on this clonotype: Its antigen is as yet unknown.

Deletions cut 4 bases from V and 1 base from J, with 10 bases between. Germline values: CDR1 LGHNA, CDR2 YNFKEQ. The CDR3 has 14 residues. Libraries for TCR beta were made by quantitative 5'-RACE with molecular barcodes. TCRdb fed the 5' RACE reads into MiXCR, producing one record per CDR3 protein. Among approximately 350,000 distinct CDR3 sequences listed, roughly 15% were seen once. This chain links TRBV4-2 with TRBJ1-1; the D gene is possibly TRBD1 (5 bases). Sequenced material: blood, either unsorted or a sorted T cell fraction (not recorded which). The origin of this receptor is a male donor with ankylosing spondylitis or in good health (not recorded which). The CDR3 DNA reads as TGTGCCAGCAGCCCCGGGGCTACGAACACTGAAGCTTTCTTT. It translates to CASSPGATNTEAFF.